The T cell receptor (beta chain) under discussion was sequenced for a study of control samples from healthy donors and cancer patients. Repertoires were generated with immunoSEQ multiplex PCR, while TCRdb's copy carries only in-frame clones and drops some. The table records fewer than 200,000 clones, nearly 96% of them present only once. The sample comprised blood. The receptor comes from a woman under 40 in good health.

As DNA, the CDR3 is TGTGCCAGCACCGAGGAGTTGGTAACCACTAATGAAAAACTGTTTTTT. It yields the protein CASTEELVTTNEKLFF. This chain connects TRBV6-6 to TRBJ1-4; D call uncertain. There are 16 residues in the CDR3. The germline V gene has CDR1 MNHNY and CDR2 SVGAGI (reference sequence). V lost 7 bases and J lost 2, with 17 bases in between.